This TCR beta chain was found in a study of cytomegalovirus exposure and HLA in healthy donors. Study observations and caveats: According to the study, 180 or so TCR beta chains were cytomegalovirus-associated. The majority of CMV-associated TCR beta chains were reported as apparently HLA-restricted in a later analysis. Most observed TCR sequences were rare, whereas some public TCRs were detected in many donors. Productive rates of about 90% or about 30% were seen for most TCR beta V segments in an earlier analysis.

The CDR3 totals 13 residues. Losses at the gene ends were 7 bases for V and 5 bases for J; bases not matched to a gene: 5. CDR1 LNHDA and CDR2 SQIVND come from the germline V gene (reference sequence). Regarding this clone: Its antigen is unknown.

Amplification used 60 Vbeta primers and 13 Jbeta primers. Clones were read by immunoSEQ multiplex PCR, and TCRdb kept only the in-frame ones, dropping some. In the table there are around 190,000 clones, 70% to 80% of which are singletons. The chain links TRBV19 to TRBJ1-1; the match to TRBD1 covers 9 bases. Specimen: PBMCs. The clonotype was recovered from a woman aged 25 to 39 in good health and CMV-seronegative. The CDR3 DNA is TGTGCCAGTACCCACAGGGGGCAAACTGAAGCTTTCTTT. It specifies CASTHRGQTEAFF.